These 17 T cell receptor beta chains originate from one sample sequenced in a study of long-term antiretroviral therapy in people with HIV. Survey level was the resolution at which the v3.0 immunoSEQ assay ran. Assay: immunoSEQ multiplex PCR; the TCRdb copy retains only in-frame clones and omits some. Seen here are about 25,000 clones, more than 75% observed once, and the top ten hold 5.5% to 6%. This specimen was unsorted PBMCs, taken 4.4 years after starting antiretroviral therapy. The receptors shown here come from a man aged 25 to 40 with HIV.

The gene calls are TRBV27 and TRBJ1-1, with a possible D match to TRBD1 (6 bases). This CDR3 is 15 amino acids long. The V gene lost 3 bases and the J gene lost 1 base, with 12 bases spanning the gap. The germline V gene has CDR1 MNHEY and CDR2 SMNVEV (reference sequence). The CDR3 protein is CASSFGKGGNTEAFF. The CDR3 DNA follows: TGTGCCAGCAGTTTTGGGAAAGGGGGGAACACTGAAGCTTTCTTT.

The J gene is TRBJ2-7, the V gene TRBV28; D unresolved. The CDR3 contains 13 residues. V lost 1 base to trimming and J lost 4 bases, with 8 bases between them. CDR1 is MDHEN, CDR2 SYDVKM, per germline. The CDR3 DNA is TGTGCCAGCAGTTTATTCGGAGTATACGAGCAGTACTTC. Translation: CASSLFGVYEQYF.

The J gene is TRBJ2-2, the V gene TRBV5-4; 9 bases match TRBD2. Germline V gene sequence: CDR1 SGHNT, CDR2 YYREEE (reference sequence). With 4 bases clipped from V and 3 bases from J, the junction kept 7 bases outside the gene matches. The CDR3 is 16 residues long. The CDR3 reads CASSPEGTSYTGELFF. In DNA form, the CDR3 reads TGTGCCAGCAGCCCGGAGGGGACTAGCTACACCGGGGAGCTGTTTTTT.

This rearrangement joins TRBV27 to TRBJ1-2, with TRBD1 identical over 7 bases. CDR3 length: 15 residues. Germline V gene lookup returns CDR1 MNHEY and CDR2 SMNVEV (reference sequence). Losses at the gene ends were 0 bases for V and 6 bases for J; bases not matched to a gene: 7. The CDR3: CASSLSYRGGDGYTF. The CDR3 DNA reads TGTGCCAGCAGTTTATCGTACAGGGGAGGGGATGGCTACACCTTC.

The V gene is TRBV10-3, the J gene TRBJ1-1; TRBD1 might be the D (5 bases). With 5 bases removed from V and 4 bases from J, the gap between germline ends came to 26 bases. This CDR3 is built from 18 residues. Germline CDR1 and CDR2: ENHRY and SYGVKD. The CDR3 sequence: CAISFISGTGPVRTEAFF. In DNA form, the CDR3 reads TGTGCCATCAGTTTTATCTCCGGGACCGGACCGGTTCGCACTGAAGCTTTCTTT.

V is TRBV7-6 and J is TRBJ2-1; possible D gene TRBD2, 5 bases. Trimming took off 1 base at V and 8 bases at J, with 9 bases between the two ends. The CDR3 is 13 residues long. Germline values: CDR1 SGHVS, CDR2 FNYEAQ. DNA for the CDR3: TGTGCCAGCAGCTTAGATCGGCGGGATGAGCAGTTCTTC. Protein: CASSLDRRDEQFF.

The V call is TRBV10-3, the J call TRBJ2-2; 7 bases fit TRBD1. Germline CDR1 reads ENHRY; CDR2 reads SYGVKD. This CDR3 contains 14 residues. V lost 10 bases to trimming and J lost 2 bases; unmatched junction nucleotides: 7. In DNA form, the CDR3 reads TGTGCCAACTCGGGACAGATCAACACCGGGGAGCTGTTTTTT. It specifies CANSGQINTGELFF.

The gene calls are TRBV10-3 and TRBJ1-4; D call uncertain. V lost 4 bases, J lost 5 bases, and 11 bases lay in between. Germline V gene sequence: CDR1 ENHRY, CDR2 SYGVKD. The CDR3 extends over 14 amino acids. CDR3 in amino acids: CAISAKVFNEKLFF. Here the CDR3 DNA reads TGTGCCATCAGTGCGAAGGTCTTCAATGAAAAACTGTTTTTT.

The V call is TRBV9, the J call TRBJ1-1, with 8 nucleotides matching TRBD1. V shed 4 bases and J 0 bases; nucleotides not matched to a gene: 11. This CDR3 region has 17 residues. Germline CDR1 and CDR2: SGDLS and YYNGEE. CDR3 DNA sequence: TGTGCCAGCAGCCCCCTAACGTGGACAGGGTTGAACACTGAAGCTTTCTTT. As protein: CASSPLTWTGLNTEAFF.

This clone was found a few times. The chain employs TRBV11-2 and TRBJ2-2; no firm D call. This CDR3 region has 14 residues. Germline V gives CDR1 SGHAT, CDR2 FQNNGV. Trimming cost V 4 bases and J 9 bases, with 15 bases left between them. The CDR3 DNA follows: TGTGCCAGCAGCTCCGGGCCTTCCCCGAGGGAGCTGTTTTTT. It encodes CASSSGPSPRELFF.

V usage is TRBV18 and J usage is TRBJ2-5; maybe TRBD1 (6 bases). This CDR3 has 15 residues. Germline V lookup: CDR1 KGHSH, CDR2 LQKENI. Between the trimmed V and J ends, which lost 1 base and 4 bases, there was a span of 13 bases. In DNA form, the CDR3 reads TGTGCCAGCTCACCACGGGGGCACGAGGGAGAGACCCAGTACTTC. It translates to CASSPRGHEGETQYF.

The chain links TRBV27 to TRBJ2-7; possibly TRBD1 or TRBD2 for D (6 bases each). The CDR3 is 18 amino acids. V dropped 4 bases and J dropped 4 bases, with 26 bases sitting between them. Looked up from germline, CDR1 is MNHEY and CDR2 is SMNVEV (reference sequence). CDR3 loop: CASSSTLGGLARGYEQYF. In nucleotides, the CDR3 is TGTGCCAGCAGTTCCACCTTAGGGGGGCTCGCAAGGGGTTACGAGCAGTACTTC.

This clone has just one count. This chain joins TRBV11-2 and TRBJ2-7; D might be TRBD2 (7 bases). Germline lookup yields CDR1 SGHAT and CDR2 FQNNGV. V lost 3 bases and J 0 bases, leaving 21 bases between the germline ends. The CDR3 spans 18 residues. CDR3 in amino acids: CASSLVWGLADNSYEQYF. The CDR3 DNA follows: TGTGCCAGCAGCTTGGTCTGGGGGCTAGCGGATAACTCCTACGAGCAGTACTTC.

The chain couples TRBV6-5 to TRBJ1-5, with 7 bases fitting TRBD1. This CDR3 is built from 14 residues. Germline trimming cut 0 bases from V and 7 bases from J; bases unmatched to any gene: 3. Germline assignment: CDR1 MNHEY and CDR2 SVGAGI. Here the CDR3 reads CASSYSGGGQPQHF. The CDR3, as DNA: TGTGCCAGCAGTTACTCAGGGGGCGGGCAGCCCCAGCATTTT.

This clone was observed a few times. This chain uses TRBV5-4 with TRBJ2-7; D gene ambiguous. Germline CDR1 SGHNT, CDR2 YYREEE (reference sequence). Between the trimmed V and J ends, which lost 2 bases and 0 bases, there was a span of 9 bases. The CDR3 runs 14 residues. Here the CDR3 DNA reads TGTGCCAGCAGCTTAAGTGCTTTCTCCTACGAGCAGTACTTC. Amino acids: CASSLSAFSYEQYF.

The chain carries TRBV6-6 and TRBJ1-5; perhaps TRBD1 as D (5 bases). Per germline, CDR1 MNHNY and CDR2 SVGAGI (reference sequence). There are 15 residues in the CDR3. Trimming took 4 bases from V and 8 from J, leaving 18 bases between them. CDR3 region: CASSSARAGSKPQHF. CDR3 bases: TGTGCCAGCAGTTCGGCCAGGGCGGGTTCGAAGCCCCAGCATTTT.

The CDR3: CASSDQQQGLAGGPRAREQYF. In nucleotides, the CDR3 is TGTGCCAGCAGTGACCAACAGCAGGGGCTAGCGGGAGGGCCTCGGGCCCGGGAGCAGTACTTC. The rearrangement joins TRBV28 to TRBJ2-7, with 12 bases identical to TRBD2. Germline V CDR1 and CDR2: MDHEN, SYDVKM. Unmatched junction bases numbered 27, after V lost 5 bases and J lost 7 bases. CDR3 size: 21 residues.